This paragraph reports one T cell receptor beta chain. This CDR3 is 11 amino acids long. CDR1 DFQATT and CDR2 SNEGSKA come from the germline V gene (reference sequence). V lost 3 bases to trimming and J lost 7 bases, with 9 bases between them. This sample is drawn from a study of blood T cell repertoires in COVID-19. The wider study: Acute-phase and convalescent COVID-19 samples originated in the United States, Italy and Spain.

TCRdb keeps only in-frame clones here, not all; method: immunoSEQ multiplex PCR. Altogether around 230,000 clones are present, approximately 85% being singletons, with the ten largest covering 5.1%. Sequenced input: peripheral blood. V usage is TRBV20-1 and J usage is TRBJ1-1; D is ambiguous. The sequence came from a man aged 50 to 59 with COVID-19, enrolled during active disease. CDR3 sequence reads: CSARPGIEAFF. DNA of the CDR3: TGCAGTGCTAGGCCAGGTATTGAAGCTTTCTTT.